The 21 T cell receptor beta chains listed next were all sequenced from one sample in a study of blood T cell repertoires in COVID-19 (TCRdb year 2020). The library came from the immunoSEQ multiplex PCR assay. TCRdb took this table from immuneACCESS and kept in-frame rearrangements with V and J called. Such tables lack part of the clones; where checked against another copy, unresolved V genes explain under half of the gap, and the rest is unexplained. In this sample the table shows roughly 75,000 clones, over 75% of which occur a single time. The ten top clones hold over 8.5% of the sample. Sequenced: peripheral blood. Source of these receptors: a man aged 45-65 years with acute or convalescent COVID-19.

The V and J genes are TRBV10-3 and TRBJ2-7; 8 nucleotides agree with TRBD1. CDR1 is ENHRY and CDR2 is SYGVKD in the germline V gene. The CDR3 has 15 residues. J gave up 3 bases and V 6 bases, and 10 bases lay outside the gene matches. The CDR3 nucleotides are TGTGCCATCAGCAAATCCGGGACAGGTGACTACGAGCAGTACTTC. This encodes CAISKSGTGDYEQYF.

This clone was picked up one time. The genes are TRBV5-4 and TRBJ2-3; 13 nucleotides line up with TRBD2. This CDR3 comprises 17 residues. The V segment lost 3 bases and the J segment 1 base; nucleotides outside the gene matches: 5. Germline loops: CDR1 SGHNT, CDR2 YYREEE (reference sequence). CDR3 sequence reads: CASSSGTSGARTDTQYF. CDR3 nucleotides: TGTGCCAGCAGCTCGGGGACTAGCGGGGCTCGCACAGATACGCAGTATTTT.

The V and J genes are TRBV6-2 or TRBV6-3 and TRBJ1-1; 9 bases are shared with TRBD1. Losses at the gene ends were 5 bases for V and 6 bases for J; bases not matched to a gene: 10. In germline, CDR1 is MNHEY, CDR2 SVGEGT. CDR3 size: 15 residues. The CDR3 DNA reads TGTGCCAGCAGTGGGCCGGACAGGGGATTGGCTGAAGCTTTCTTT. Residues: CASSGPDRGLAEAFF.

V usage is TRBV7-9 and J usage is TRBJ1-5, with 10 nucleotides matching TRBD1. Germline CDR1 SEHNR, CDR2 FQNEAQ (reference sequence). V lost 6 bases to trimming and J lost 4 bases; unmatched junction nucleotides: 3. CDR3 length: 14 residues. The CDR3 loop is CASRSDRGNQPQHF. DNA for the CDR3: TGTGCCAGCAGGTCGGACAGGGGGAATCAGCCCCAGCATTTT.

The V and J genes are TRBV19 and TRBJ1-1; D might be TRBD1 (6 bases). The CDR3 runs to 15 residues. Germline loops: CDR1 LNHDA, CDR2 SQIVND (reference sequence). Trimming left V 3 bases short and J 1 base short, with 12 bases between. The CDR3 sequence: CASSIGQGTNTEAFF. CDR3 DNA sequence: TGTGCCAGTAGTATCGGGCAGGGGACGAACACTGAAGCTTTCTTT.

This chain joins TRBV3-1 (or the pseudogene TRBV3-2) and TRBJ1-6; D is perhaps TRBD1 (5 bases). V lost 1 base and J 7 bases, leaving 23 bases between the germline ends. There are 19 residues in the CDR3. Germline V gene sequence: CDR1 LGHDT, CDR2 YNNKEL (reference sequence). CDR3 loop: CASSQGREERGAANSPLHF. CDR3 in DNA: TGTGCCAGCAGCCAAGGAAGGGAGGAGAGGGGTGCGGCAAATTCACCCCTCCACTTT.

The rearrangement joins TRBV27 to TRBJ2-6; tentative D call: TRBD1 (6 bases). CDR1 is MNHEY and CDR2 is SMNVEV in the germline V gene (reference sequence). The CDR3 is 17 residues long. The ends were cut back, 2 bases at V and 0 bases at J, with 11 bases in the middle. Here the CDR3 reads CASSLRQDSSGANVLTF. In DNA form, the CDR3 reads TGTGCCAGCAGTTTAAGGCAGGACAGCTCTGGGGCCAACGTCCTGACTTTC.

In its sample, this clone was seen a few times. DNA of the CDR3: TGTGCCAGCAGTTTAGAAGCGGGGGTTTACGAGCAGTACTTC. Its translation is CASSLEAGVYEQYF. J is TRBJ2-7 and V is TRBV27, with TRBD2 identical over 8 bases. Germline V gene sequence: CDR1 MNHEY, CDR2 SMNVEV (reference sequence). CDR3 size: 14 residues. With V trimmed by 2 bases and J by 4 bases, 4 bases remained unmatched.

The chain recombines TRBV15 with TRBJ2-1; 8 bases fit TRBD1. The CDR3 has 14 residues. The J segment lost 6 bases and the V segment lost 5 bases, leaving 6 bases of the junction unmatched. CDR1 and CDR2 from the germline V gene are LNHNV and YYDKDF (reference sequence). The CDR3 is CATSARTGGNEQFF. DNA for the CDR3: TGTGCCACCAGCGCGCGTACAGGGGGCAATGAGCAGTTCTTC.

The chain combines TRBV7-9 with TRBJ2-2, with 8 positions matching TRBD1. V gave up 5 bases and J gave up 0 bases; unmatched junction bases: 5. This CDR3 comprises 16 residues. Germline CDR1 and CDR2: SEHNR and FQNEAQ (reference sequence). This chain's CDR3 is CASSRGTGANTGELFF. The CDR3 bases are TGTGCCAGCAGCCGGGGGACAGGAGCGAACACCGGGGAGCTGTTTTTT.

V usage is TRBV7-3 and J usage is TRBJ2-2; tentatively, D is TRBD1 (6 bases). Germline CDR1 reads SGHTA; CDR2 reads FQGTGA. This CDR3 contains 14 residues. The V and J ends lost 6 bases and 4 bases respectively, with 12 bases between them. In DNA, the CDR3 is TGTGCCAGCAGTTACAGGGCGGGCACCGGGGAGCTGTTTTTT. Translating it yields CASSYRAGTGELFF.

This clone was seen only a few times. The chain has TRBV29-1 and TRBJ2-2; weak D call: TRBD2 (6 bases). The V end was cut by 5 bases, the J end by 5 bases, with 9 bases between. CDR1 is SQVTM and CDR2 is ANQGSEA in the germline V gene. CDR3 size: 12 residues. CDR3 bases: TGCAGCGTTACCGGGGGAACCGGGGAGCTGTTTTTT. Its translation is CSVTGGTGELFF.

The chain employs TRBV7-2 and TRBJ2-5; tentatively, D is TRBD2 (6 bases). The CDR3 runs 16 residues. The V gene's germline CDR1 is SGHTA and CDR2 FQGNSA. The V and J ends lost 1 base and 2 bases respectively, with 14 bases between them. The CDR3 nucleotides are TGTGCCAGCAGCTTAGGGGGGGTAGGGGTTCAAGAGACCCAGTACTTC. Translating it yields CASSLGGVGVQETQYF.

This clone has more than one count but fewer than ten. The chain carries TRBV6-2 or TRBV6-3 and TRBJ2-7; the match to TRBD1 covers 7 bases. Germline CDR1 reads MNHEY; CDR2 reads SVGEGT. The CDR3 extends over 13 amino acids. V shed 5 bases, J shed 5 bases, and the junction held 6 bases outside the gene matches. The CDR3 loop is CASSRPDRDEQYF. The CDR3 DNA is TGTGCCAGCAGTAGACCCGACAGGGACGAGCAGTACTTC.

This chain uses TRBV7-8 with TRBJ1-1, with 11 positions matching TRBD1. Trimming cost V 5 bases and J 1 base; bases outside gene matches: 6. Germline CDR1 reads SGHVS; CDR2 reads FQNEAQ. This CDR3 has 16 residues. The CDR3 coding sequence is TGTGCCAGCAGCCCCCGGGACAGGGGGTCGAACACTGAAGCTTTCTTT. Translation gives CASSPRDRGSNTEAFF. Variable domain in full (rest from reference TRBV7-8 and TRBJ1-1): GAGVSQSPRYKVAKRGQDVALRCDPISGHVSLFWYQQALGQGPEFLTYFQNEAQLDKSGLPSDRFFAERPEGSVSTLKIQRTQQEDSAVYLCASSPRDRGSNTEAFFGQGTRLTVV.

The V gene is TRBV5-4, the J gene TRBJ2-3; D might be TRBD2 (5 bases). CDR3 length: 15 amino acids. Trimming stripped 4 bases from V and 1 base from J, with 13 bases between. Germline V CDR1 and CDR2: SGHNT, YYREEE (reference sequence). CDR3 sequence: CASSRSRAGTDTQYF. The CDR3 bases are TGTGCCAGCAGCCGATCGAGGGCCGGCACAGATACGCAGTATTTT.

The chain links TRBV12-3 or TRBV12-4 to TRBJ2-5; D gene ambiguous. V was clipped by 6 bases and J by 1 base, with 3 bases between them. The CDR3 has 11 amino acids. CDR3 nucleotides: TGTGCCAGCAGCAGCCAAGAGACCCAGTACTTC. It encodes CASSSQETQYF.

The V call is TRBV7-9, the J call TRBJ1-6; 8 bases line up with TRBD1. The CDR3 runs to 16 residues. Germline assignment: CDR1 SEHNR and CDR2 FQNEAQ (reference sequence). The V segment lost 5 bases and the J segment 8 bases; nucleotides outside the gene matches: 11. As DNA, the CDR3 is TGTGCCAGCAGCCGAACGGGACAGGAGGCGGATTCACCCCTCCACTTT. Translating gives CASSRTGQEADSPLHF.

This chain links TRBV6-2 or TRBV6-3 with TRBJ1-6; no reliable D call. The CDR3 is made up of 20 amino acids. Germline CDR1 MNHEY, CDR2 SVGEGT. V lost 4 bases and J lost 0, with 22 bases in between. Written as DNA, the CDR3 is TGTGCCAGCAGTTTGAGACTATCACACCAGCAGAGCTCCTATAATTCACCCCTCCACTTT. Translating gives CASSLRLSHQQSSYNSPLHF.

This clone has only a few counts. V usage is TRBV7-6 and J usage is TRBJ1-1; 10 bases map to TRBD1. The V gene's germline CDR1 is SGHVS and CDR2 FNYEAQ. With 4 bases clipped from V and 5 bases from J, the junction kept 4 bases outside the gene matches. This CDR3 is built from 14 residues. CDR3 residues: CASSWDRGRTEAFF. As DNA, the CDR3 is TGTGCCAGCAGCTGGGACAGGGGTAGGACTGAAGCTTTCTTT. Looking up the rest from reference TRBV7-6 and TRBJ1-1 gives the full variable domain: GAGVSQSPRYKVTKRGQDVALRCDPISGHVSLYWYRQALGQGPEFLTYFNYEAQQDKSGLPNDRFSAERPEGSISTLTIQRTEQRDSAMYRCASSWDRGRTEAFFGQGTRLTVV.

The rearrangement uses TRBV28 and TRBJ2-4; D gene ambiguous. Trimming pared 10 bases from V and 2 bases from J, leaving 12 bases between. This CDR3 region has 13 residues. Germline CDR1 is MDHEN and CDR2 is SYDVKM. CDR3 loop: CATLIRSKNIQYF. The CDR3 region has the DNA TGTGCCACCCTAATCAGGTCCAAAAACATTCAGTACTTC. The full variable domain, in which reference TRBV28 and TRBJ2-4 provide the parts outside the CDR3, is DVKVTQSSRYLVKRTGEKVFLECVQDMDHENMFWYRQDPGLGLRLIYFSYDVKMKEKGDIPEGYSVSREKKERFSLILESASTNQTSMYLCATLIRSKNIQYFGAGTRLSVL.